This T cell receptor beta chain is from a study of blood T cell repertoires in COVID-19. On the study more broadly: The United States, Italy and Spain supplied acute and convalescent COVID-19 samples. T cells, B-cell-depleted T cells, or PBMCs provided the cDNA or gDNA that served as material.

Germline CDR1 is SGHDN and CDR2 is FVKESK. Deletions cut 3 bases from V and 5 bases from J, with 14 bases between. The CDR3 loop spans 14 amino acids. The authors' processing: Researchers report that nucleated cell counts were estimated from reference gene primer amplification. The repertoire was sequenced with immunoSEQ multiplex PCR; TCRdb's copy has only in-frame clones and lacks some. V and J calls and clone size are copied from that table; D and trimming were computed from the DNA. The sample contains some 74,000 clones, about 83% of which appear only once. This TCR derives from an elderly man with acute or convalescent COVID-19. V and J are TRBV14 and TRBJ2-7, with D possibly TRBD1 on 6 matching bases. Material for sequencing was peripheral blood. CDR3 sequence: CASSQGNRVHEQYF. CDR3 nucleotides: TGTGCCAGCAGCCAGGGGAACAGGGTCCACGAGCAGTACTTC. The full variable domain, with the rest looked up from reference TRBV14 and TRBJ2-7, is EAGVTQFPSHSVIEKGQTVTLRCDPISGHDNLYWYRRVMGKEIKFLLHFVKESKQDESGMPNNRFLAERTGGTYSTLKVQPAELEDSGVYFCASSQGNRVHEQYFGPGTRLTVT.